This TCR beta chain is from a study of T cell repertoires in cytomegalovirus infection. As for this clonotype: The antigen is undetermined.

Study-wide points: HLA-C-restricted CMV-specific TCR beta clonotypes prevailed in the ex vivo response. Summed public TCR beta family frequency identified CMV carriers bearing the relevant HLA.

The ends were cut back, 3 bases at V and 7 bases at J, with 19 bases in the middle. This CDR3 region has 16 residues. Germline V lookup: CDR1 LNHDA, CDR2 SQIVND (reference sequence). MiXCR, applied by TCRdb to the reads, yields one record per CDR3 protein. Among 250,000 or so distinct CDR3 sequences, approximately 15% were seen once, and the ten largest hold approximately 44%. The sequenced sample was CD8+ T cells from PBMCs. This clonotype was obtained from a human donor in good health (CMV status not recorded). Some clones in this sample may be carry-over from other donors' samples. This chain joins TRBV19 and TRBJ1-5; D is perhaps TRBD1 (6 bases). The CDR3 protein is CASSMGGTGFMQPQHF. The CDR3 bases are TGTGCCAGTAGTATGGGAGGCACAGGGTTTATGCAGCCCCAGCATTTT.